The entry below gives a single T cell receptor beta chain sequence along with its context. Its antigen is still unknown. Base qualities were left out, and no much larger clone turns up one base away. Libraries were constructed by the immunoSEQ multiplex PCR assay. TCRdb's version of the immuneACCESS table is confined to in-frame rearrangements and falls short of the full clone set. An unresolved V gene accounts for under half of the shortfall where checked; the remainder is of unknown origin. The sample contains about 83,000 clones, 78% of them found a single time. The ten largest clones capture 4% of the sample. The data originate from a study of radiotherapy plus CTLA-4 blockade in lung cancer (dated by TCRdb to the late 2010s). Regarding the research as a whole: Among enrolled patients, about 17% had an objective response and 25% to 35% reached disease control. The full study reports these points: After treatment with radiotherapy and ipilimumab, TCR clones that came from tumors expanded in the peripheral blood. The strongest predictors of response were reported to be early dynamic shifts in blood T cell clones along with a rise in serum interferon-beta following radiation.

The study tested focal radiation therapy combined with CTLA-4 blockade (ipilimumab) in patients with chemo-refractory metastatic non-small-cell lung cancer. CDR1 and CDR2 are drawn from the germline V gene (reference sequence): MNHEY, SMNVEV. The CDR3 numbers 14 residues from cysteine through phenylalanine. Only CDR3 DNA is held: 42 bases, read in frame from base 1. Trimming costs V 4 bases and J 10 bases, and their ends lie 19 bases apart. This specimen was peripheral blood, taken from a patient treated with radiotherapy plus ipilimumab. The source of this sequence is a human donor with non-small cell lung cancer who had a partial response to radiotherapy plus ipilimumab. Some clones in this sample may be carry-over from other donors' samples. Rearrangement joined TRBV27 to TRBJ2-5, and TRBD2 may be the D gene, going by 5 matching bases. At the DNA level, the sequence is TGTGCCAGCAGTTCCAACTCGGGGTTTAGGGACCAGTACTTC. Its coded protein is CASSSNSGFRDQYF.